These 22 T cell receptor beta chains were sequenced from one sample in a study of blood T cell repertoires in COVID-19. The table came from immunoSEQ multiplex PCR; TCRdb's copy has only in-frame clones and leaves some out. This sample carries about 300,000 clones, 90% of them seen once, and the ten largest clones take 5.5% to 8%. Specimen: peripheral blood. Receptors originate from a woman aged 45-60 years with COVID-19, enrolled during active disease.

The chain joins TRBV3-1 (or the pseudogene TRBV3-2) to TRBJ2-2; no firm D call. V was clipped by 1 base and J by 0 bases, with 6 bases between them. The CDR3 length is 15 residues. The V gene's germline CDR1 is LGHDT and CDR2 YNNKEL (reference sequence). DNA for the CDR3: TGTGCCAGCAGCCAAGGCGGTCCGAACACCGGGGAGCTGTTTTTT. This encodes CASSQGGPNTGELFF.

The CDR3 reads CATRGGTNYGYTF. In DNA, the CDR3 is TGTGCCACCCGGGGGGGGACCAACTATGGCTACACCTTC. The chain carries TRBV15 and TRBJ1-2; tentatively, D is TRBD1 (5 bases). The ends were cut back, 8 bases at V and 2 bases at J, with 12 bases in the middle. CDR1 and CDR2 (germline): LNHNV, YYDKDF (reference sequence). This CDR3 is 13 amino acids long. The entire variable domain, with the rest obtained from reference TRBV15 and TRBJ1-2, is as follows: DAMVIQNPRYQVTQFGKPVTLSCSQTLNHNVMYWYQQKSSQAPKLLFHYYDKDFNNEADTPDNFQSRRPNTSFCFLDIRSPGLGDTAMYLCATRGGTNYGYTFGSGTRLTVV.

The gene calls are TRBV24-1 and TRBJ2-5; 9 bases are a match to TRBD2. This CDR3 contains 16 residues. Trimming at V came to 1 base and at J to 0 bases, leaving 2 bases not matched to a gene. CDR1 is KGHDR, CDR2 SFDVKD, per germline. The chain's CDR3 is CATSDLTSGYQETQYF. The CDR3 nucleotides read TGTGCCACCAGTGATTTAACTAGCGGGTACCAAGAGACCCAGTACTTC.

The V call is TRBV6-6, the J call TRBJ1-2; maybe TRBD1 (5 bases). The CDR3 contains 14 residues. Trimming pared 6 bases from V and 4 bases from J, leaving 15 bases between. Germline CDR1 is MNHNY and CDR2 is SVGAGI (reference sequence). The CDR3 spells CASRLDRDIYGYTF. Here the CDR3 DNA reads TGTGCCAGCAGACTCGACAGAGATATCTATGGCTACACCTTC.

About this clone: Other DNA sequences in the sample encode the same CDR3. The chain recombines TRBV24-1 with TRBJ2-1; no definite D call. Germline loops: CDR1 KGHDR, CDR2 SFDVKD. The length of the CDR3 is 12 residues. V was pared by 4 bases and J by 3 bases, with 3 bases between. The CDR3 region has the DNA TGTGCCACCAGTGACCTCTACAATGAGCAGTTCTTC. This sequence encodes CATSDLYNEQFF.

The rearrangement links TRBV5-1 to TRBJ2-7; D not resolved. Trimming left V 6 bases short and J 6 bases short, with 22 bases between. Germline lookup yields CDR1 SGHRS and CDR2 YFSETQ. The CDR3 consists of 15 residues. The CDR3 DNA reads TGCGCCAGCACCAATCAGACCGGCGGATATGGCGAGCAGTACTTC. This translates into CASTNQTGGYGEQYF. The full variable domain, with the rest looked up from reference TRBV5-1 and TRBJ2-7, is KAGVTQTPRYLIKTRGQQVTLSCSPISGHRSVSWYQQTPGQGLQFLFEYFSETQRNKGNFPGRFSGRQFSNSRSEMNVSTLELGDSALYLCASTNQTGGYGEQYFGPGTRLTVT.

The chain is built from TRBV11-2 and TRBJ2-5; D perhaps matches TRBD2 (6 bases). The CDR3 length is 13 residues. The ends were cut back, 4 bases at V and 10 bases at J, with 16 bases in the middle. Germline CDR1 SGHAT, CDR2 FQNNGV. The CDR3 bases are TGTGCCAGCAGCTCTCGGGACTCCCCGGACCAGTACTTC. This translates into CASSSRDSPDQYF.

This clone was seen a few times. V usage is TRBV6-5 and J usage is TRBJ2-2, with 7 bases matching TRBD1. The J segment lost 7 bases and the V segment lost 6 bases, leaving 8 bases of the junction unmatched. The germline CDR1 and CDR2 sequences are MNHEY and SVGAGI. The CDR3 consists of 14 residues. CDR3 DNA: TGTGCCAGCAGGGATCGACAGGGCGTCGGGGAGCTGTTTTTT. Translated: CASRDRQGVGELFF.

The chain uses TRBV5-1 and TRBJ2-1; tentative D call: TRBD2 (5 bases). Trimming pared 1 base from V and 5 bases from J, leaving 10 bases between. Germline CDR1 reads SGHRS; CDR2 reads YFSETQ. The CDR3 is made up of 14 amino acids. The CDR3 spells CASSLKAADNEQFF. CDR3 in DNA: TGCGCCAGCAGCTTGAAAGCAGCGGACAATGAGCAGTTCTTC.

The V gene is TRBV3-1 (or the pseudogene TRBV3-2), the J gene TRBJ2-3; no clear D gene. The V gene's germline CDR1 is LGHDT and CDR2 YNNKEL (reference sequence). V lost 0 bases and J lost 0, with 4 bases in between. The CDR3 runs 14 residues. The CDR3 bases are TGTGCCAGCAGCCAAGACCTAAGCACAGATACGCAGTATTTT. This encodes CASSQDLSTDTQYF.

DNA for the CDR3: TGCGCCAGCAGCCAAGAAGCGGGAGAGATTACCGGGGAGCTGTTTTTT. Amino acid sequence: CASSQEAGEITGELFF. This chain uses TRBV4-1 with TRBJ2-2; TRBD2 matches at 8 bases. The length of the CDR3 is 16 residues. Germline assignment: CDR1 MGHRA and CDR2 YSYEKL. Trimming at V came to 0 bases and at J to 5 bases, leaving 5 bases not matched to a gene.

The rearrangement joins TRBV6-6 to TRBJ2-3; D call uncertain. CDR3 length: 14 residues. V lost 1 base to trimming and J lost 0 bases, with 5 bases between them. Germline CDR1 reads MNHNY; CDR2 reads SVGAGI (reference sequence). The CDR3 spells CASSYYSSTDTQYF. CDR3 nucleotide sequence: TGTGCCAGCAGTTACTACAGCAGCACAGATACGCAGTATTTT.

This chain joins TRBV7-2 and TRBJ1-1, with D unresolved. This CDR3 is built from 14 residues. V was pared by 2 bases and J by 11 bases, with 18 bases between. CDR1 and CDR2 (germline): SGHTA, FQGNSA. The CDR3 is CASSLRDKAIPAFF. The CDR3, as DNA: TGTGCCAGCAGCTTACGCGACAAGGCGATTCCCGCTTTCTTT.

Written as DNA, the CDR3 is TGCGCCAGCAGCATGTCTAGCGGGGATTTAACCGGGGAGCTGTTTTTT. Translated, it gives CASSMSSGDLTGELFF. The rearrangement joins TRBV5-1 to TRBJ2-2; TRBD2 aligns across 9 bases. Germline assignment: CDR1 SGHRS and CDR2 YFSETQ. The CDR3 length is 16 residues. Trimming at V came to 4 bases and at J to 5 bases, leaving 9 bases not matched to a gene.

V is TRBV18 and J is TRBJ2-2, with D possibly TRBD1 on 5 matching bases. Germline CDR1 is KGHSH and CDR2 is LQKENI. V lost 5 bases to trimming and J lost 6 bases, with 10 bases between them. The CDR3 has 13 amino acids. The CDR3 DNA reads TGTGCCAGCTCAGGAGCAGGGTCCGGGGAGCTGTTTTTT. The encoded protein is CASSGAGSGELFF. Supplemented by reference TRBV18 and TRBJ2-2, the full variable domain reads NAGVMQNPRHLVRRRGQEARLRCSPMKGHSHVYWYRQLPEEGLKFMVYLQKENIIDESGMPKERFSAEFPKEGPSILRIQQVVRGDSAAYFCASSGAGSGELFFGEGSRLTVL.

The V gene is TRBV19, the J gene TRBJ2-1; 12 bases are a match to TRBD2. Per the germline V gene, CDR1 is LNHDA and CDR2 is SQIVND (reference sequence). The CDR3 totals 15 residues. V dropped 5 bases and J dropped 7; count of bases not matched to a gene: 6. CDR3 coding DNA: TGTGCCAGTAGTTTGGGACTAGCGGGTGTAAATGAGCAGTTCTTC. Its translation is CASSLGLAGVNEQFF.

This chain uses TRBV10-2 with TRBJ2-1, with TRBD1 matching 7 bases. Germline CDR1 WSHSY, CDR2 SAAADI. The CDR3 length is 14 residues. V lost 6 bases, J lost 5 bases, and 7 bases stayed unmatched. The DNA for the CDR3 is TGCGCCAGCAGCACAGGGGCTTCCCACAATGAGCAGTTCTTC. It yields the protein CASSTGASHNEQFF.

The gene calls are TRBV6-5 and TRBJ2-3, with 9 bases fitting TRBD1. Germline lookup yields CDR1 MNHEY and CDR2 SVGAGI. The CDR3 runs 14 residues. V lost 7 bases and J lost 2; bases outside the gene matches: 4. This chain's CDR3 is CASTTQGATDTQYF. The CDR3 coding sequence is TGTGCCAGCACCACACAGGGGGCCACAGATACGCAGTATTTT.

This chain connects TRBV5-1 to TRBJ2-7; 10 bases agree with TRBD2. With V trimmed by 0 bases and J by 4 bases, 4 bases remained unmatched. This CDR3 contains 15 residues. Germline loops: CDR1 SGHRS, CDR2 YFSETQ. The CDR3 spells CASSLASGSFYEQYF. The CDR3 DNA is TGCGCCAGCAGCTTGGCTAGCGGGAGTTTTTACGAGCAGTACTTC.

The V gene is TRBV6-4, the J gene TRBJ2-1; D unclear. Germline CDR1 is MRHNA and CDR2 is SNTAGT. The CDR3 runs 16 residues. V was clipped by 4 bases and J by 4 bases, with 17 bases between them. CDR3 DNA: TGTGCCAGCAGTGCCTCCGACCATAGCCCTTACAATGAGCAGTTCTTC. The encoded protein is CASSASDHSPYNEQFF.

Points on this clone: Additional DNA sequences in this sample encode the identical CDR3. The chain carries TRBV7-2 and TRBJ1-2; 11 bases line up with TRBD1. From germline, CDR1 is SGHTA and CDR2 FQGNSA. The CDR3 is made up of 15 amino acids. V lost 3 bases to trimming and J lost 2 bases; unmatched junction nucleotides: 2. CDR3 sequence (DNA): TGTGCCAGCAGCTTTCGGGACAGGGGGAACTATGGCTACACCTTC. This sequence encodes CASSFRDRGNYGYTF.

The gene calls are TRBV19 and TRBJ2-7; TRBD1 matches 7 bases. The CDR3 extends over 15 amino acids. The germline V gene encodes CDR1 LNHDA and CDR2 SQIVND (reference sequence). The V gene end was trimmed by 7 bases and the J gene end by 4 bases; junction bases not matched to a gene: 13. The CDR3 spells CASTKTTGLTYEQYF. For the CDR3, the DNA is TGTGCCAGTACCAAGACGACAGGGCTTACGTACGAGCAGTACTTC.